The 3 T cell receptor beta chains given below trace back to one sample, sequenced in a study of blood T cell repertoires in COVID-19. The data were produced by immunoSEQ multiplex PCR, yet TCRdb's version contains in-frame clones alone and is incomplete. The table has roughly 60,000 clones, around nine tenths seen once; the top ten hold less than 9.5%. The sequenced sample was peripheral blood. These receptors came from a woman aged 80 or older with active COVID-19.

This chain connects TRBV5-1 to TRBJ1-1; 7 bases align to TRBD1. Germline assignment: CDR1 SGHRS and CDR2 YFSETQ. The trim removed 4 bases at V and 1 base at J, leaving 7 bases unmatched. The CDR3 loop spans 15 amino acids. The CDR3 here is CASSRTGTENTEAFF. DNA for the CDR3: TGCGCCAGCAGCAGGACCGGGACAGAGAACACTGAAGCTTTCTTT.

This clone came up once. This rearrangement joins TRBV6-1 to TRBJ2-2; TRBD1 matches 10 bases. The CDR3 sequence is 17 residues long. Germline CDR1 MNHNS, CDR2 SASEGT. V shed 0 bases and J 4 bases; nucleotides not matched to a gene: 5. The CDR3 nucleotides are TGTGCCAGCAGTGAAGCGACAGGGGGCGCCAGCACCGGGGAGCTGTTTTTT. Amino acids: CASSEATGGASTGELFF.

The chain recombines TRBV19 with TRBJ1-4; 8 bases match TRBD1. V gave up 4 bases and J gave up 7 bases; unmatched junction bases: 8. The V gene's germline CDR1 is LNHDA and CDR2 SQIVND (reference sequence). The CDR3 sequence is 15 residues long. CDR3 region: CASSRTTGAGEKLFF. The DNA of the CDR3 is TGTGCCAGTAGTAGGACGACAGGGGCTGGTGAAAAACTGTTTTTT.